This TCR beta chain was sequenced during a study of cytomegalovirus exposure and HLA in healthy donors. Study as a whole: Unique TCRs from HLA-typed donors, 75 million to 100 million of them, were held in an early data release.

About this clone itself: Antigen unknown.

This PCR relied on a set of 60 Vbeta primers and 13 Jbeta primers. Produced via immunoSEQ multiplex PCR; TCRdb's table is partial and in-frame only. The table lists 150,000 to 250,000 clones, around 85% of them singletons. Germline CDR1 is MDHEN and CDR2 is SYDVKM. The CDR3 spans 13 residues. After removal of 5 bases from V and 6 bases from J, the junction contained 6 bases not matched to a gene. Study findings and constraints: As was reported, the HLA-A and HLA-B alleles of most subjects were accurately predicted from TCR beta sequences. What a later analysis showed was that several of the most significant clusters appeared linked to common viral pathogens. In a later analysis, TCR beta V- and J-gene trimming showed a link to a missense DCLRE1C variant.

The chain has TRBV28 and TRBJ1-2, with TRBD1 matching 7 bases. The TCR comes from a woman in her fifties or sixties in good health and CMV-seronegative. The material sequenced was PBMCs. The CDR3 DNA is TGTGCCAGCAGTGAGTTACAGGGGAATGGCTACACCTTC. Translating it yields CASSELQGNGYTF.